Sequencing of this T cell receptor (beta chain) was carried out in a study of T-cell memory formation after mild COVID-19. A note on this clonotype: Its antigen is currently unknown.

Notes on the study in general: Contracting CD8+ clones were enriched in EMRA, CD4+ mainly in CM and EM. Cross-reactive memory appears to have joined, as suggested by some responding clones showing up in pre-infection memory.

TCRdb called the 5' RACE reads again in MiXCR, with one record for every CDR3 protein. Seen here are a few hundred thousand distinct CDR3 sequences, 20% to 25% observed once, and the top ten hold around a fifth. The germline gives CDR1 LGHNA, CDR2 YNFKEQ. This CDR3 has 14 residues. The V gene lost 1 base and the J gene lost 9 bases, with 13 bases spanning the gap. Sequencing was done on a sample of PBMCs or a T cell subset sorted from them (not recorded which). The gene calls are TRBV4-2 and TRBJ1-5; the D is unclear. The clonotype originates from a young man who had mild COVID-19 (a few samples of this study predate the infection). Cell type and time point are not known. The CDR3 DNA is TGTGCCAGCAGCCAAGGGGTGACTGTCGGGCCCCAGCATTTT. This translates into CASSQGVTVGPQHF.